Below, one T cell receptor beta chain is given with its context. The antigen is unknown. As defined, naive CD8 cells were CD45RO-negative and positively selected for CCR7, with terminally differentiated effector memory CD45RA+ cells excluded. Those who donated, Caucasian adults without exception, all lived in Nashville, Tennessee. This sample was included in a study of shared clonotypes between healthy human individuals. Study-wide results and caveats: Read depth was anticipated to influence clonotype sharing among donors.

CDR1 and CDR2 from the germline V gene are SGHTA and FQGNSA. Trimming took 5 bases from V and 5 from J, leaving 15 bases between them. The CDR3 has 14 residues. Repertoires were generated with immunoSEQ multiplex PCR, while TCRdb's copy carries only in-frame clones and drops some. This table holds about 2.1 million clones, 93% found once. The sequencing input was naive CD8+ T cells from PBMCs. This chain connects TRBV7-2 to TRBJ2-5; D is possibly TRBD1 or TRBD2 (7 bases each). This TCR came from a man aged 18 to 29 in good health. Some clones in this sample may be carry-over from other donors' samples. This CDR3 reads CASSQGGRGETQYF. CDR3 bases: TGTGCCAGCAGCCAGGGGGGGAGAGGCGAGACCCAGTACTTC.